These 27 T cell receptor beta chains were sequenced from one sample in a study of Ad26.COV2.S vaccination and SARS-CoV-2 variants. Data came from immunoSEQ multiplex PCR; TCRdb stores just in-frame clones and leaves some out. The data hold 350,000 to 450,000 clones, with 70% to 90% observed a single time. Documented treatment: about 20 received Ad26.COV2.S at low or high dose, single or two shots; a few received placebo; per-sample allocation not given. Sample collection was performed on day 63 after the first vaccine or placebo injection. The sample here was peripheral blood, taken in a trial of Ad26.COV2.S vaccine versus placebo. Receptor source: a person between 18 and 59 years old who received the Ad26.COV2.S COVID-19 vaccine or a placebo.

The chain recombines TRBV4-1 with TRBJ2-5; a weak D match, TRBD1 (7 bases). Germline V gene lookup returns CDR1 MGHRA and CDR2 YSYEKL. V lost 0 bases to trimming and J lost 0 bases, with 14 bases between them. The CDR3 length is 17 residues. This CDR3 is CASSQEGGGAYQETQYF. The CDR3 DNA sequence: TGCGCCAGCAGCCAAGAAGGAGGGGGCGCGTACCAAGAGACCCAGTACTTC.

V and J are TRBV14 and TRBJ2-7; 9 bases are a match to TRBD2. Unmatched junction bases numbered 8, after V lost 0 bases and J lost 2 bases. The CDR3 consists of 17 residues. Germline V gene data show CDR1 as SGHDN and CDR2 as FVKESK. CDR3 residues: CASSQDPASGDTYEQYF. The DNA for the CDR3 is TGTGCCAGCAGCCAAGATCCCGCTAGCGGGGATACCTACGAGCAGTACTTC.

The CDR3 DNA follows: TGTGCCATCAGTGAGTGGGGTAGTGGGAGCAATCAGCCCCAGCATTTT. As protein: CAISEWGSGSNQPQHF. The rearrangement uses TRBV10-3 and TRBJ1-5; no clear D gene. Trimming stripped 1 base from V and 1 base from J, with 11 bases between. This CDR3 has 16 amino acids. Germline V gene lookup returns CDR1 ENHRY and CDR2 SYGVKD.

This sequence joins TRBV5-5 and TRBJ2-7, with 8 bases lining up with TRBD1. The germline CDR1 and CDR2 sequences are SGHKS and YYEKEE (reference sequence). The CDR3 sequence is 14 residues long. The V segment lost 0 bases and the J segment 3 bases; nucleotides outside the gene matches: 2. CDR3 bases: TGTGCCAGCAGCTTGGGACAGGGGATCTACGAGCAGTACTTC. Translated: CASSLGQGIYEQYF.

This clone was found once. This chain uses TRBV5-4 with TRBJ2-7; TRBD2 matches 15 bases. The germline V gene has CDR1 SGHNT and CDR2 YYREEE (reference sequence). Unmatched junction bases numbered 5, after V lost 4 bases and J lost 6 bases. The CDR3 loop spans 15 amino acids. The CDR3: CASSPPGLAGGEQYF. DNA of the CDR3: TGTGCCAGCAGCCCTCCGGGACTAGCGGGAGGCGAGCAGTACTTC.

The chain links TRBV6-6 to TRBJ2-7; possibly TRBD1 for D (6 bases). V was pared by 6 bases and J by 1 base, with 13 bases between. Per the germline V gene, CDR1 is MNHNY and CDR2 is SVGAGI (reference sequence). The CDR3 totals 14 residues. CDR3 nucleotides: TGTGCCAGCAGACAAGGGACATTGTCCTACGAGCAGTACTTC. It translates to CASRQGTLSYEQYF.

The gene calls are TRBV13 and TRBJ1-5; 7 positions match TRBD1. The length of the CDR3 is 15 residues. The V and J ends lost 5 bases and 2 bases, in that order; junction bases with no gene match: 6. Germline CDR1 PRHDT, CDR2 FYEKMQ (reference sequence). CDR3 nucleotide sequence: TGTGCCAGCAGCAGAGACAGGGACGGCAATCAGCCCCAGCATTTT. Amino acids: CASSRDRDGNQPQHF. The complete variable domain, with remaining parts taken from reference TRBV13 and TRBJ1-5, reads AAGVIQSPRHLIKEKRETATLKCYPIPRHDTVYWYQQGPGQDPQFLISFYEKMQSDKGSIPDRFSAQQFSDYHSELNMSSLELGDSALYFCASSRDRDGNQPQHFGDGTRLSIL.

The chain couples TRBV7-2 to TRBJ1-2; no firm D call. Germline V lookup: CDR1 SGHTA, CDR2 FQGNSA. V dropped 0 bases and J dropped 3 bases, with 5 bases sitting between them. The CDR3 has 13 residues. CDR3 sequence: CASSLAGDYGYTF. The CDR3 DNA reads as TGTGCCAGCAGCTTAGCAGGCGACTATGGCTACACCTTC.

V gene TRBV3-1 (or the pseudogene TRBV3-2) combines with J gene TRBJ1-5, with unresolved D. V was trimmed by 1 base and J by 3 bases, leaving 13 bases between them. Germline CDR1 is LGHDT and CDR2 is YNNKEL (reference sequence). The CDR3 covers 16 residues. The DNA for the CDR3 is TGTGCCAGCAGCCAAGTCAGCGGCCGGCTCAATCAGCCCCAGCATTTT. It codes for CASSQVSGRLNQPQHF.

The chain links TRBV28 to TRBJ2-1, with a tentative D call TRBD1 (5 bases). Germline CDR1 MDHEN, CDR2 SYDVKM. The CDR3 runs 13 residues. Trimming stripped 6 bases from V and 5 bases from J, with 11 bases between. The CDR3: CASRRVTDNEQFF. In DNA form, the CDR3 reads TGTGCCAGCAGACGGGTGACAGACAATGAGCAGTTCTTC.

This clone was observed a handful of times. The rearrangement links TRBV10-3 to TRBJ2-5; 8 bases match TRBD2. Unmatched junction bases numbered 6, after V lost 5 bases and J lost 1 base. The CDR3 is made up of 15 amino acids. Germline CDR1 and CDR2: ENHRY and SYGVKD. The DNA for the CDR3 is TGTGCCATCAGTAGACTGGCGGGAGGCCAAGAGACCCAGTACTTC. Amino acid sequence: CAISRLAGGQETQYF.

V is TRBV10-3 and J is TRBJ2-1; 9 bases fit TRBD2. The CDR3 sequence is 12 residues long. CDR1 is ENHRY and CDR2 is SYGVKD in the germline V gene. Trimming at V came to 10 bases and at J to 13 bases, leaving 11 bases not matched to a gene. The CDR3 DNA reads TGTGCCACCTGGACTAGCGAATCCCGCCAGTTCTTC. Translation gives CATWTSESRQFF.

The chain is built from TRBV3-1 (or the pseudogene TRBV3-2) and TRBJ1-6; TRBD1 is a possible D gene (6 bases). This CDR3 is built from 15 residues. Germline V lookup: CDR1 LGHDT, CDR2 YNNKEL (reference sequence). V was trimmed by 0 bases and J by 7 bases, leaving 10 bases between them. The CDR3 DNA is TGTGCCAGCAGCCAAGATAAACAGGGAAATTCACCCCTCCACTTT. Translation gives CASSQDKQGNSPLHF.

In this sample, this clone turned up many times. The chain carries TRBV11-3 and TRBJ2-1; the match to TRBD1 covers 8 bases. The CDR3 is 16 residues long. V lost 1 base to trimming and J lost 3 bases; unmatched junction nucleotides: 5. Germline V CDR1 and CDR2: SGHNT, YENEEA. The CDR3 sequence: CASSLVAGGNYNEQFF. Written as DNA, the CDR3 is TGTGCCAGCAGCTTAGTTGCAGGGGGCAACTACAATGAGCAGTTCTTC.

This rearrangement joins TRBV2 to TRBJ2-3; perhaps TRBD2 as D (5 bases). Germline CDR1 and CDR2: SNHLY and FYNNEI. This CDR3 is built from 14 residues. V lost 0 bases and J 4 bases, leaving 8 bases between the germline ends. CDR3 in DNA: TGTGCCAGCAGTGAAGCTTCGGGGTCAGATACGCAGTATTTT. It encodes CASSEASGSDTQYF.

The CDR3 reads CASRSYRGANEKLFF. The CDR3 DNA sequence: TGTGCCAGCAGATCCTACAGGGGGGCTAATGAAAAACTGTTTTTT. The chain carries TRBV28 and TRBJ1-4; 8 bases are a match to TRBD1. CDR3 length equals 15 residues. Germline CDR1 and CDR2: MDHEN and SYDVKM. Germline trimming cut 6 bases from V and 3 bases from J; bases unmatched to any gene: 6. Together with reference TRBV28 and TRBJ1-4, the CDR3 gives the full variable domain: DVKVTQSSRYLVKRTGEKVFLECVQDMDHENMFWYRQDPGLGLRLIYFSYDVKMKEKGDIPEGYSVSREKKERFSLILESASTNQTSMYLCASRSYRGANEKLFFGSGTQLSVL.

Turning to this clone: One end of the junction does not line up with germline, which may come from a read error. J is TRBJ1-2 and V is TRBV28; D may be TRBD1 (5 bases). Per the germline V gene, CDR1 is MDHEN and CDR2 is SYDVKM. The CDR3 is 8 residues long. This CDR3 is CARTRGLF. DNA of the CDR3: TGTGCCAGGACCCGGGGACTTTTC.

CDR3 sequence reads: CASSVTPQATDTQYF. CDR3 bases: TGTGCCAGCAGCGTTACCCCGCAGGCCACAGATACGCAGTATTTT. The rearrangement uses TRBV9 and TRBJ2-3, with D unclear. Germline-derived CDR1 and CDR2 are SGDLS and YYNGEE. V lost 2 bases and J lost 2, with 12 bases in between. The CDR3 sequence is 15 residues long. The whole variable domain, filled in from reference TRBV9 and TRBJ2-3, reads DSGVTQTPKHLITATGQRVTLRCSPRSGDLSVYWYQQSLDQGLQFLIQYYNGEERAKGNILERFSAQQFPDLHSELNLSSLELGDSALYFCASSVTPQATDTQYFGPGTRLTVL.

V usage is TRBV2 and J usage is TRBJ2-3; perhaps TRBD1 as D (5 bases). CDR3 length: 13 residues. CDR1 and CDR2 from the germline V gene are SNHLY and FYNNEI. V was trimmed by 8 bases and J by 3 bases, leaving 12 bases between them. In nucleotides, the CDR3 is TGTGCCAGCTTAGGACATGTGACAGATACGCAGTATTTT. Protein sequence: CASLGHVTDTQYF. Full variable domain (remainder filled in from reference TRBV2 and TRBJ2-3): EPEVTQTPSHQVTQMGQEVILRCVPISNHLYFYWYRQILGQKVEFLVSFYNNEISEKSEIFDDQFSVERPDGSNFTLKIRSTKLEDSAMYFCASLGHVTDTQYFGPGTRLTVL.

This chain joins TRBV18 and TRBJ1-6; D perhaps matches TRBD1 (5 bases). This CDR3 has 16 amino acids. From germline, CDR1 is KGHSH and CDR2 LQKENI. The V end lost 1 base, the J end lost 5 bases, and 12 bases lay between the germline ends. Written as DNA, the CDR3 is TGTGCCAGCTCACCACGAGGAGGGGATCATAATTCACCCCTCCACTTT. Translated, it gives CASSPRGGDHNSPLHF.

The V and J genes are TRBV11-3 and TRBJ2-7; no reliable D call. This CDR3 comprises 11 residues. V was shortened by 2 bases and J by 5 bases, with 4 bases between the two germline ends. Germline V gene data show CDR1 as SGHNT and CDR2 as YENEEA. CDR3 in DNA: TGTGCCAGCAGCTTAAGGGACGAGCAGTACTTC. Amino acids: CASSLRDEQYF. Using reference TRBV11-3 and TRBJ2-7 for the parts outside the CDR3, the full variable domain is EAGVVQSPRYKIIEKKQPVAFWCNPISGHNTLYWYLQNLGQGPELLIRYENEEAVDDSQLPKDRFSAERLKGVDSTLKIQPAELGDSAVYLCASSLRDEQYFGPGTRLTVT.

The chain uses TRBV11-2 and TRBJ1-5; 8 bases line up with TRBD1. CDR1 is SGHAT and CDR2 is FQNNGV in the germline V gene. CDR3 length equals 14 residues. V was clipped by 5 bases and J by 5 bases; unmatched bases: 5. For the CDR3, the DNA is TGTGCCAGCAGCCCAGGGACAGGCTATCAGCCCCAGCATTTT. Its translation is CASSPGTGYQPQHF.

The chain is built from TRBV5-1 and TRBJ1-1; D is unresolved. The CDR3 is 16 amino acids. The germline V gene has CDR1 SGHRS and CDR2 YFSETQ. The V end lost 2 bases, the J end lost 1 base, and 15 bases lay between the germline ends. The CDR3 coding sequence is TGCGCCAGCAGCTTCGGTAACGCGGTTTCGAACACTGAAGCTTTCTTT. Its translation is CASSFGNAVSNTEAFF.

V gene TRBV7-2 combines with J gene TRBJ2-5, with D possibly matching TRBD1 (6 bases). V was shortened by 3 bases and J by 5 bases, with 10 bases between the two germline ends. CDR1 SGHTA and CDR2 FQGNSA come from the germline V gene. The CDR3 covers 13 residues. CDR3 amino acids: CASSFGQSETQYF. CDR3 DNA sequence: TGTGCCAGCAGCTTCGGACAGTCCGAGACCCAGTACTTC.

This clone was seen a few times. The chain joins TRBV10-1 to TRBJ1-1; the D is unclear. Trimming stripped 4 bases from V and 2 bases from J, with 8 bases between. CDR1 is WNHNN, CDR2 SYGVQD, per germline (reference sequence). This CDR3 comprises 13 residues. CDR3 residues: CASSVQTNTEAFF. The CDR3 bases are TGCGCCAGCAGTGTCCAGACCAACACTGAAGCTTTCTTT.

This chain's CDR3 is CASSLAAWGTGVNTGELFF. CDR3 DNA: TGTGCCAGCAGCTTAGCGGCTTGGGGGACAGGGGTCAACACCGGGGAGCTGTTTTTT. The chain has TRBV7-9 and TRBJ2-2; 10 nucleotides align to TRBD1. CDR1 SEHNR and CDR2 FQNEAQ come from the germline V gene (reference sequence). There are 19 residues in the CDR3. Trimming removed 0 bases from V and 2 bases from J; junction bases left unmatched: 9.

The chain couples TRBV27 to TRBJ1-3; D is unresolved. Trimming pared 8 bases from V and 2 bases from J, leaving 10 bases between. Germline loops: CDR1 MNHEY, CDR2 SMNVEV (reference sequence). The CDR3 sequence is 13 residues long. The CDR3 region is CASGYAAGNTIYF. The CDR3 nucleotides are TGTGCCAGCGGGTACGCGGCTGGAAACACCATATATTTT.